Shown below are 26 T cell receptor beta chains from a single sample sequenced in a study of molecular identifiers for immune sequencing clone quantification (dated 2018 in TCRdb). Receptor amplification or capture employed PCR. This sample was sequenced with a NextSeq 500. Using fastp trimming at Q25 and MiXCR clonotype assembly, TCRdb reanalyzed the public sequencing data and kept in-frame beta chains. Each record represents a unique CDR3 protein, reported with the most common genes and DNA among its rows. The sample records some 100,000 distinct CDR3 sequences, over 30% of which are singletons. The leading ten clones occupy around 4.2% of the sample. Sequenced sample: naive CD8+ T cells from blood, with Jurkat cell RNA spiked in. The cell subset or site label, as the study defines it: FACS-sorted CD8+CD4-CCR7+CD45RA+ naive T cells. The receptors stem from a human donor in good health. Some libraries in this study had Jurkat cell RNA spiked in.

This chain uses TRBV7-6 with TRBJ2-7; TRBD1 aligns across 10 bases. J gave up 0 bases and V 5 bases, and 4 bases lay outside the gene matches. The CDR3 runs to 15 residues. The germline V gene encodes CDR1 SGHVS and CDR2 FNYEAQ. The CDR3, as DNA: TGTGCCAGCAGCGTGGGACAGGGGCCCTCCTACGAGCAGTACTTC. It codes for CASSVGQGPSYEQYF.

Details on this clonotype: One base away lies a much larger clone, so this may be a sequencing read error. The chain is built from TRBV28 and TRBJ1-1, with D maybe TRBD1 (5 bases). Germline CDR1 reads MDHEN; CDR2 reads SYDVKM. The CDR3 spans 14 residues. The CDR3 nucleotides read TGTGCCAGCAGCACAGGTGGATTGAACACTGAAGCTATCTTT. Protein product: CASSTGGLNTEAIF.

This clonotype has just a few counts. The chain joins TRBV27 to TRBJ1-1; D might be TRBD1 (5 bases). The CDR3 sequence is 17 residues long. The V and J ends lost 6 bases and 4 bases respectively, with 24 bases between them. The V gene's germline CDR1 is MNHEY and CDR2 SMNVEV (reference sequence). The CDR3 is CASRLSGQGSSLTEAFF. The CDR3 coding sequence is TGTGCCAGCAGACTGTCCGGGCAGGGCTCTTCGCTCACTGAAGCTTTCTTT.

This clonotype has more than one count but fewer than ten. V is TRBV4-1 and J is TRBJ2-7; 8 bases are shared with TRBD1. The CDR3 runs 15 residues. The V gene end was trimmed by 2 bases and the J gene end by 5 bases; junction bases not matched to a gene: 8. Germline-derived CDR1 and CDR2 are MGHRA and YSYEKL. CDR3 in amino acids: CASSQIRQGTDEQYF. The CDR3 DNA reads as TGCGCCAGCAGCCAAATCCGACAGGGGACCGACGAGCAGTACTTC.

This clonotype was recorded a few times. The rearrangement joins TRBV27 to TRBJ2-7; tentatively, D is TRBD1 or TRBD2 (6 bases each). Trimming shortened V by 4 bases and J by 9 bases, and 19 bases separated the two germline ends. Germline CDR1 and CDR2: MNHEY and SMNVEV (reference sequence). The CDR3 runs to 14 residues. The CDR3 DNA is TGTGCCAGCAGTTCGAAGAGGGGGGTTTCTGGGCAGTACTTC. This sequence encodes CASSSKRGVSGQYF.

This clonotype was seen repeatedly, ten times or more. The V gene is TRBV5-1, the J gene TRBJ2-5, with TRBD1 identical over 7 bases. Germline CDR1 reads SGHRS; CDR2 reads YFSETQ. CDR3 size: 14 residues. V lost 5 bases to trimming and J lost 0 bases; unmatched junction nucleotides: 4. The CDR3 loop reads CASRDRLYQETQYF. The CDR3 bases are TGCGCCAGCAGGGACAGGCTGTACCAAGAGACCCAGTACTTC.

V usage is TRBV18 and J usage is TRBJ2-7; D might be TRBD1 (6 bases). Trimming removed 4 bases from V and 5 bases from J, with 18 bases in between. Germline V gene data show CDR1 as KGHSH and CDR2 as LQKENI. This CDR3 spans 15 amino acids. In nucleotides, the CDR3 is TGTGCCAGCTCACACCCCATCCCAGGGGACCACGAGCAGTACTTC. Its protein product is CASSHPIPGDHEQYF.

In this sample, this clonotype turned up many times. The V call is TRBV10-3, the J call TRBJ2-7; D gene unclear. Per germline, CDR1 ENHRY and CDR2 SYGVKD. The CDR3 is 12 amino acids. With 8 bases removed from V and 3 bases from J, the gap between germline ends came to 11 bases. The CDR3 protein is CAIGPPNYEQYF. The CDR3, as DNA: TGTGCCATCGGTCCACCGAACTACGAGCAGTACTTC.

The chain combines TRBV27 with TRBJ2-2; possibly TRBD2 for D (6 bases). Germline V gene data show CDR1 as MNHEY and CDR2 as SMNVEV (reference sequence). V lost 6 bases and J lost 7, with 18 bases in between. This CDR3 spans 15 amino acids. The CDR3 sequence is CASRAGLRKGGELFF. CDR3 nucleotides: TGTGCCAGCAGGGCGGGGCTACGGAAGGGCGGGGAGCTGTTTTTT.

This clonotype was seen only a few times. The chain joins TRBV19 to TRBJ1-5, with D perhaps matching TRBD1 (5 bases). Germline V gives CDR1 LNHDA, CDR2 SQIVND (reference sequence). The CDR3 totals 15 residues. V was cut by 2 bases and J by 0 bases, with 8 bases left in between. The CDR3 protein is CASSIRGYSNQPQHF. The DNA for the CDR3 is TGTGCCAGTAGTATACGGGGCTATAGCAATCAGCCCCAGCATTTT.

V usage is TRBV7-2 and J usage is TRBJ2-1; TRBD2 might be the D (5 bases). Germline V CDR1 and CDR2: SGHTA, FQGNSA. Trimming removed 0 bases at V and 8 bases at J, with 26 bases between. The CDR3 sequence is 19 residues long. Here the CDR3 reads CASSLAFGLALFKRDEQFF. The CDR3 DNA reads as TGTGCCAGCAGCTTAGCGTTTGGGCTAGCTCTATTTAAACGGGATGAGCAGTTCTTC.

This clonotype was observed at least ten times. The V call is TRBV28, the J call TRBJ2-3; D could derive from TRBD1 or TRBD2 (5 bases each). The CDR3 sequence is 15 residues long. Deletions cut 3 bases from V and 1 base from J, with 11 bases between. CDR1 MDHEN and CDR2 SYDVKM come from the germline V gene. CDR3 residues: CASSFGGRGTDTQYF. The CDR3 coding sequence is TGTGCCAGCAGTTTCGGAGGCAGGGGCACAGATACGCAGTATTTT.

At least ten counts were recorded for this clonotype. V usage is TRBV28 and J usage is TRBJ2-7; 9 positions agree with TRBD2. The CDR3 is made up of 14 amino acids. Trimming at V came to 10 bases and at J to 6 bases, leaving 13 bases not matched to a gene. Germline CDR1 reads MDHEN; CDR2 reads SYDVKM. The CDR3 loop reads CATQGTSSKAEQYF. CDR3 bases: TGTGCCACACAAGGGACTAGCAGTAAGGCCGAGCAGTACTTC. The full variable domain, with the rest looked up from reference TRBV28 and TRBJ2-7, is DVKVTQSSRYLVKRTGEKVFLECVQDMDHENMFWYRQDPGLGLRLIYFSYDVKMKEKGDIPEGYSVSREKKERFSLILESASTNQTSMYLCATQGTSSKAEQYFGPGTRLTVT.

About this clonotype itself: This may stem from a read error, because a much larger clone lies one nucleotide away. V and J are TRBV20-1 and TRBJ1-5; unclear D gene. The CDR3 runs to 12 residues. CDR1 is DFQATT and CDR2 is SNEGSKA in the germline V gene (reference sequence). Between the trimmed V and J ends, which lost 2 bases and 7 bases, there was a span of 9 bases. CDR3 nucleotides: TGCAGTGCTAGACAGAGGTCCCAGCCCCAGCATTTT. Protein sequence: CSARQRSQPQHF.

This clonotype was seen only a few times. The chain joins TRBV20-1 to TRBJ2-7; 11 positions agree with TRBD1. CDR1 is DFQATT and CDR2 is SNEGSKA in the germline V gene (reference sequence). The CDR3 loop spans 12 amino acids. V lost 6 bases, J lost 3 bases, and 1 base stayed unmatched. The CDR3 nucleotides read TGCAGTGCCGGGACAGGGGGCTACGAGCAGTACTTC. Translated: CSAGTGGYEQYF.

This clonotype showed up just a few times. V and J are TRBV19 and TRBJ1-5; D unresolved. There are 16 residues in the CDR3. V lost 1 base to trimming and J lost 5 bases, with 15 bases between them. CDR1 is LNHDA, CDR2 SQIVND, per germline (reference sequence). The CDR3 loop reads CASSIGPAHGYQPQHF. The CDR3 nucleotides read TGTGCCAGTAGTATAGGACCCGCTCACGGATATCAGCCCCAGCATTTT. Complete variable domain (other parts from reference TRBV19 and TRBJ1-5): DGGITQSPKYLFRKEGQNVTLSCEQNLNHDAMYWYRQDPGQGLRLIYYSQIVNDFQKGDIAEGYSVSREKKESFPLTVTSAQKNPTAFYLCASSIGPAHGYQPQHFGDGTRLSIL.

This clonotype was seen many times. This chain joins TRBV13 and TRBJ2-6; tentative D call: TRBD1 (5 bases). V dropped 5 bases and J dropped 0 bases, with 17 bases sitting between them. CDR1 and CDR2 (germline): PRHDT, FYEKMQ (reference sequence). The CDR3 spans 18 residues. The chain's CDR3 is CASSQRGRPVSGANVLTF. CDR3 in DNA: TGTGCCAGCAGCCAAAGGGGCAGGCCGGTCTCTGGGGCCAACGTCCTGACTTTC. The variable domain in full, with the rest retrieved from reference TRBV13 and TRBJ2-6, is AAGVIQSPRHLIKEKRETATLKCYPIPRHDTVYWYQQGPGQDPQFLISFYEKMQSDKGSIPDRFSAQQFSDYHSELNMSSLELGDSALYFCASSQRGRPVSGANVLTFGAGSRLTVL.

As concerns this clonotype: Being one base from a much bigger clone, this may be a read error. The V and J genes are TRBV5-6 and TRBJ2-2; 12 bases agree with TRBD2. The CDR3 is 13 residues long. The germline gives CDR1 SGHDT, CDR2 YYEEEE. Losses at the gene ends were 4 bases for V and 11 bases for J; bases not matched to a gene: 3. The CDR3 loop is CASSHGLAGELFF. As DNA, the CDR3 is TGTGCCAGCAGCCACGGACTAGCGGGAGAGCTGTTTTTT.

Comments on this clonotype: Here the CDR3 omits its conserved ending phenylalanine or tryptophan, so a read error is the likely source. The V and J genes are TRBV29-1 and TRBJ1-2; D uncertain. Germline V gene data show CDR1 as SQVTM and CDR2 as ANQGSEA. Trimming shortened V by 7 bases and J by 2 bases, and 14 bases separated the two germline ends. The CDR3 extends over 13 amino acids. Written as DNA, the CDR3 is TGCAGCGCCGAACGTACAGACAACTATGGCTACACCATC. Translating it yields CSAERTDNYGYTI.

The rearrangement links TRBV4-1 to TRBJ2-5; D could derive from TRBD1 or TRBD2 (5 bases each). Germline V gives CDR1 MGHRA, CDR2 YSYEKL. Trimming took off 0 bases at V and 3 bases at J, with 20 bases between the two ends. The CDR3 runs 18 residues. CDR3 loop: CASSQERGQGELEETQYF. DNA of the CDR3: TGCGCCAGCAGCCAAGAGAGAGGGCAGGGTGAGCTAGAAGAGACCCAGTACTTC.

This clonotype occurred a few times. V and J are TRBV7-2 and TRBJ2-7; D not certain. This CDR3 has 14 residues. Germline values: CDR1 SGHTA, CDR2 FQGNSA. V was clipped by 1 base and J by 0 bases, with 7 bases between them. The CDR3, as DNA: TGTGCCAGCAGCTTAGTTCTTGTCTCCTACGAGCAGTACTTC. This sequence encodes CASSLVLVSYEQYF.

A few counts support this clonotype. The chain recombines TRBV21-1 with TRBJ2-7; the table's D call, TRBD1, was not checked against the DNA. TRBV21-1 constitutes a pseudogene. The CDR3 extends over 17 amino acids. CDR3 nucleotides: TGTGCCAGCAGCAAAGTCCTGGGGACAGGGGGCTCGTACGAGCAGTACTTC. Translated: CASSKVLGTGGSYEQYF.

V and J are TRBV5-6 and TRBJ1-3; possibly TRBD1 for D (5 bases). V lost 3 bases and J lost 0, with 7 bases in between. Germline-derived CDR1 and CDR2 are SGHDT and YYEEEE. The CDR3 has 14 residues. The CDR3 bases are TGTGCCAGCAGCTGGGGGGACTCTGGAAACACCATATATTTT. Translation: CASSWGDSGNTIYF.

This clonotype was seen a few times. The V and J genes are TRBV28 and TRBJ2-1; TRBD2 matches 13 bases. This CDR3 is 14 amino acids long. Losses at the gene ends were 6 bases for V and 10 bases for J; bases not matched to a gene: 6. Per the germline V gene, CDR1 is MDHEN and CDR2 is SYDVKM. The CDR3 loop is CASSTGTSGMEQFF. CDR3 DNA: TGTGCCAGCAGCACCGGGACTAGCGGGATGGAGCAGTTCTTC.

This clonotype was observed many times. This chain uses TRBV5-1 with TRBJ2-6, with unresolved D. Germline values: CDR1 SGHRS, CDR2 YFSETQ. CDR3 length equals 15 residues. V lost 1 base to trimming and J lost 1 base, with 6 bases between them. For the CDR3, the DNA is TGCGCCAGCAGCTTGTGGGTTTCTGGGGCCAACGTCCTGACTTTC. Residues: CASSLWVSGANVLTF.

On this clonotype: A much larger clone differs by one base, so this may be a read error. The chain uses TRBV7-9 and TRBJ2-7; D not certain. This CDR3 comprises 11 residues. CDR1 is SEHNR, CDR2 FQNEAQ, per germline (reference sequence). The V gene lost 8 bases and the J gene lost 7 bases, with 12 bases spanning the gap. CDR3 nucleotide sequence: TGTGCCAGCGGCCATGACCTGGAGCAGTACTTC. Translated: CASGHDLEQYF.